These 24 T cell receptor beta chains were sequenced from one sample in a study of T-cell reconstitution after alpha-beta-depleted transplantation in children. Library preparation (for TCRbeta) was performed with unique molecular identifiers. From the PCR reads, TCRdb called clonotypes with MiXCR, one entry per CDR3 protein. This table has 400,000 to 450,000 distinct CDR3 sequences, 43% appearing once. Sequencing used PBMCs, obtained before TCRalphabeta/CD19-depleted stem cell transplant. The receptors here all came from a girl aged 2-10 years with aplastic anemia, due to receive a stem cell transplant.

This clonotype has at least ten counts. The gene calls are TRBV5-6 and TRBJ2-6; perhaps TRBD1 as D (5 bases). The CDR3 consists of 14 residues. Trimming removed 4 bases from V and 0 bases from J, with 5 bases in between. Germline CDR1 SGHDT, CDR2 YYEEEE. CDR3 DNA sequence: TGTGCCAGCAGCGACAGCTCTGGGGCCAACGTCCTGACTTTC. It codes for CASSDSSGANVLTF.

This clonotype was detected many times. The V call is TRBV7-9, the J call TRBJ2-7; D call uncertain. The germline V gene encodes CDR1 SEHNR and CDR2 FQNEAQ (reference sequence). The V and J ends lost 4 bases and 4 bases respectively, with 8 bases between them. The CDR3 extends over 12 amino acids. CDR3 residues: CASSSTEYEQYF. The CDR3 DNA is TGTGCCAGCAGCTCGACGGAATACGAGCAGTACTTC.

This sequence joins TRBV5-1 and TRBJ2-4; D perhaps matches TRBD2 (6 bases). The ends were cut back, 1 base at V and 1 base at J, with 15 bases in the middle. The CDR3 spans 17 residues. Germline CDR1 is SGHRS and CDR2 is YFSETQ. CDR3 in DNA: TGCGCCAGCAGCTTGAGGTTGAGCGGAGGGGCCAAAAACATTCAGTACTTC. Residues: CASSLRLSGGAKNIQYF.

This clonotype has ten or more counts. This chain links TRBV12-3 or TRBV12-4 with TRBJ2-3; 7 bases are shared with TRBD2. The CDR3 totals 16 residues. V shed 1 base and J 2 bases; nucleotides not matched to a gene: 6. The CDR3 DNA is TGTGCCAGCAGTTTAGTCCTAGCGGAACTCACAGATACGCAGTATTTT. This gives the protein CASSLVLAELTDTQYF.

The chain carries TRBV4-2 and TRBJ2-1, with D possibly TRBD2 on 5 matching bases. Germline CDR1 and CDR2: LGHNA and YNFKEQ. Trimming removed 5 bases from V and 5 bases from J, with 19 bases in between. The CDR3 has 16 amino acids. This chain's CDR3 is CASSGVGSGNDNEQFF. The CDR3 coding sequence is TGTGCCAGCAGCGGGGTGGGGTCGGGAAACGACAATGAGCAGTTCTTC.

CDR3 loop: CAWSVLALDHNEQFF. The CDR3 bases are TGTGCCTGGAGTGTATTGGCGTTAGACCACAATGAGCAGTTCTTC. The gene calls are TRBV30 and TRBJ2-1; D remains unclear. CDR1 and CDR2 (germline): GTSNPN, SVGIG (reference sequence). The CDR3 length is 15 residues. V was trimmed by 0 bases and J by 5 bases, leaving 14 bases between them.

At least ten counts were recorded for this clonotype. The chain couples TRBV3-1 to TRBJ1-4; the D gene is possibly TRBD1 (6 bases). Trimming took off 4 bases at V and 0 bases at J, with 6 bases between the two ends. CDR3 length: 14 amino acids. The germline V gene encodes CDR1 LGHDT and CDR2 YNNKEL (reference sequence). As DNA, the CDR3 is TGTGCCAGCAGCCGGACAGCAACTAATGAAAAACTGTTTTTT. Amino acid sequence: CASSRTATNEKLFF.

This clonotype was counted many times. J is TRBJ1-2 and V is TRBV12-3 or TRBV12-4; no reliable D call. The V end was cut by 5 bases, the J end by 7 bases, with 23 bases between. CDR3 length equals 16 residues. The CDR3 region has the DNA TGTGCCAGCAGTGACTCCGGGAGGGCTGGAAGTAGTGGCTACACCTTC. It is translated as CASSDSGRAGSSGYTF.

This clonotype showed up many times. The chain combines TRBV5-6 with TRBJ1-1; 7 nucleotides align to TRBD1. The CDR3 sequence is 13 residues long. Per germline, CDR1 SGHDT and CDR2 YYEEEE. J gave up 7 bases and V 1 base, and 4 bases lay outside the gene matches. CDR3 nucleotide sequence: TGTGCCAGCAGCTTGTTAACAGGGGTTGAAGCTTTCTTT. Protein sequence: CASSLLTGVEAFF.

The chain combines TRBV11-1 with TRBJ2-1; no clear D gene. The CDR3 consists of 16 residues. Trimming shortened V by 4 bases and J by 6 bases, and 19 bases separated the two germline ends. Per the germline V gene, CDR1 is SGHAT and CDR2 is FQDESV (reference sequence). CDR3 amino acids: CASSSRPPIRSNEQFF. CDR3 coding DNA: TGTGCCAGCAGCTCCCGGCCCCCGATCAGAAGCAATGAGCAGTTCTTC.

The gene calls are TRBV28 and TRBJ2-3, with no clear D. The germline gives CDR1 MDHEN, CDR2 SYDVKM. The V end lost 3 bases, the J end lost 10 bases, and 17 bases lay between the germline ends. The length of the CDR3 is 14 residues. In nucleotides, the CDR3 is TGTGCCAGCAGTTTTGCAGGAGCAAAAATCGCGCAGTATTTT. This encodes CASSFAGAKIAQYF. Drawing the rest from reference TRBV28 and TRBJ2-3, the complete variable domain is DVKVTQSSRYLVKRTGEKVFLECVQDMDHENMFWYRQDPGLGLRLIYFSYDVKMKEKGDIPEGYSVSREKKERFSLILESASTNQTSMYLCASSFAGAKIAQYFGPGTRLTVL.

This clonotype was picked up a small number of times. The gene calls are TRBV27 and TRBJ1-1; D is undetermined. The CDR3 runs 16 residues. V was clipped by 6 bases and J by 3 bases, with 20 bases between them. Germline V CDR1 and CDR2: MNHEY, SMNVEV (reference sequence). The CDR3 loop is CASRASGGRWDTEAFF. The CDR3 nucleotides read TGTGCCAGCAGGGCATCGGGCGGCCGGTGGGACACTGAAGCTTTCTTT.

This clonotype has ten or more counts. The V gene is TRBV5-4, the J gene TRBJ2-7; D not resolved. CDR1 SGHNT and CDR2 YYREEE come from the germline V gene (reference sequence). V shed 4 bases and J shed 5 bases, with 10 bases lying between them. CDR3 length: 12 amino acids. The CDR3 nucleotides are TGTGCCAGCAGCCGACATGGGAACGAGCAGTACTTC. This translates into CASSRHGNEQYF.

The genes are TRBV13 and TRBJ2-3; tentative D call: TRBD2 (5 bases). This CDR3 region has 13 residues. Trimming stripped 4 bases from V and 2 bases from J, with 7 bases between. CDR1 and CDR2 (germline): PRHDT, FYEKMQ (reference sequence). In nucleotides, the CDR3 is TGTGCCAGCAGCTGGACTGACACAGATACGCAGTATTTT. As protein: CASSWTDTDTQYF. The whole variable domain, remainder taken from reference TRBV13 and TRBJ2-3, is AAGVIQSPRHLIKEKRETATLKCYPIPRHDTVYWYQQGPGQDPQFLISFYEKMQSDKGSIPDRFSAQQFSDYHSELNMSSLELGDSALYFCASSWTDTDTQYFGPGTRLTVL.

This clonotype was counted at least ten times. This rearrangement joins TRBV29-1 to TRBJ2-3; the D is unclear. The CDR3 is 15 residues long. The germline CDR1 and CDR2 sequences are SQVTM and ANQGSEA. Trimming took off 4 bases at V and 4 bases at J, with 18 bases between the two ends. CDR3 sequence (DNA): TGCAGCGTTGCAAAGAGACTCCACCTCGCAGATACGCAGTATTTT. Amino acid sequence: CSVAKRLHLADTQYF.

This clonotype was seen repeatedly, ten times or more. The V call is TRBV7-2, the J call TRBJ2-7, with unresolved D. V was pared by 4 bases and J by 6 bases, with 7 bases between. The CDR3 runs to 11 residues. Germline V gene data show CDR1 as SGHTA and CDR2 as FQGNSA. The DNA for the CDR3 is TGTGCCAGCAGCTCCTCCGGCGAGCAGTACTTC. It yields the protein CASSSSGEQYF.

This clonotype was seen ten or more times. The chain recombines TRBV6-5 with TRBJ1-2; 7 positions match TRBD1. The V and J ends lost 2 bases and 2 bases, in that order; junction bases with no gene match: 11. The germline gives CDR1 MNHEY, CDR2 SVGAGI. This CDR3 is built from 17 residues. CDR3 nucleotide sequence: TGTGCCAGCAGTTACCCTCAGCCAGGGACAGCGAACTATGGCTACACCTTC. Translating gives CASSYPQPGTANYGYTF.

This chain joins TRBV6-1 and TRBJ2-1; TRBD2 matches 7 bases. This CDR3 region has 14 residues. V lost 6 bases, J lost 2 bases, and 4 bases stayed unmatched. CDR1 MNHNS and CDR2 SASEGT come from the germline V gene. The chain's CDR3 is CASSERGPYNEQFF. The CDR3 DNA follows: TGTGCCAGCAGCGAGCGGGGCCCCTACAATGAGCAGTTCTTC.

V gene TRBV27 combines with J gene TRBJ2-3, with 12 bases aligning to TRBD2. The trim removed 5 bases at V and 6 bases at J, leaving 6 bases unmatched. From germline, CDR1 is MNHEY and CDR2 SMNVEV (reference sequence). The CDR3 loop spans 15 amino acids. The CDR3 here is CASSPLGLAGDTQYF. CDR3 bases: TGTGCCAGCAGTCCCCTAGGACTAGCGGGGGATACGCAGTATTTT.

CDR3 residues: CASRPLVRGLEGYEQYF. CDR3 nucleotide sequence: TGTGCCAGCAGACCTCTTGTAAGGGGACTAGAGGGGTACGAGCAGTACTTC. The V and J genes are TRBV27 and TRBJ2-7; 8 bases are a match to TRBD2. The trim removed 6 bases at V and 4 bases at J, leaving 17 bases unmatched. The germline V gene encodes CDR1 MNHEY and CDR2 SMNVEV (reference sequence). This CDR3 comprises 17 residues.

The chain has TRBV20-1 and TRBJ2-2; TRBD1 matches at 8 bases. The CDR3 extends over 16 amino acids. Trimming cost V 0 bases and J 4 bases; bases outside gene matches: 7. CDR1 is DFQATT, CDR2 SNEGSKA, per germline (reference sequence). The CDR3 reads CSARDRQGAGTGELFF. CDR3 in DNA: TGCAGTGCTAGAGATCGGCAGGGGGCCGGCACCGGGGAGCTGTTTTTT.

This chain uses TRBV15 with TRBJ1-5; TRBD1 aligns across 12 bases. Germline V gene data show CDR1 as LNHNV and CDR2 as YYDKDF (reference sequence). With V trimmed by 5 bases and J by 9 bases, 8 bases remained unmatched. The CDR3 is 15 residues long. This CDR3 is CATSGTGTGGAPQHF. The CDR3 DNA sequence: TGTGCCACCAGCGGAACCGGGACAGGGGGCGCGCCCCAGCATTTT.

This clonotype was observed at least ten times. The chain is built from TRBV5-1 and TRBJ1-1; a weak D match, TRBD1 (6 bases). From germline, CDR1 is SGHRS and CDR2 YFSETQ. V dropped 0 bases and J dropped 0 bases, with 9 bases sitting between them. The CDR3 extends over 15 amino acids. DNA of the CDR3: TGCGCCAGCAGCTTGGACAGGGCTATGAACACTGAAGCTTTCTTT. This translates into CASSLDRAMNTEAFF. Full variable domain (rest looked up from reference TRBV5-1 and TRBJ1-1): KAGVTQTPRYLIKTRGQQVTLSCSPISGHRSVSWYQQTPGQGLQFLFEYFSETQRNKGNFPGRFSGRQFSNSRSEMNVSTLELGDSALYLCASSLDRAMNTEAFFGQGTRLTVV.

The chain carries TRBV7-9 and TRBJ2-3; 12 bases line up with TRBD2. The ends lost 6 bases at V and 3 bases at J; junction bases unmatched: 4. The CDR3 totals 15 residues. Looked up from germline, CDR1 is SEHNR and CDR2 is FQNEAQ (reference sequence). CDR3 bases: TGTGCCAGCAGGGCGACTAGCGGGAGAACAGATACGCAGTATTTT. Protein: CASRATSGRTDTQYF.